This T cell receptor (beta chain) was sequenced in a study of cytotoxic CD8 clonotypes in ibrutinib-treated CLL. Turning to the study itself: Patients: some eleven relapsed/refractory, about 14 treatment-naive, some 18 IGHV unmutated.

Concerning this clone itself: No antigen is known for it.

The junction had 6 bases not matched to a gene; V was cut back by 5 bases and J by 2 bases. From germline, CDR1 is SGHTA and CDR2 FQGNSA. CDR3 length: 15 residues. Sequencing was performed with immunoSEQ multiplex PCR; in TCRdb, only in-frame clones are kept and a portion is missing. This sample carries about 130,000 clones, roughly three quarters of them seen once, and the ten largest clones take 13%. Study findings and constraints: At progression, clonality fell back toward baseline after rising at ibrutinib response.

The sequenced sample was PBMCs, obtained after 12 months of ibrutinib treatment. The sequence was collected from a human donor with chronic lymphocytic leukemia. The rearrangement joins TRBV7-2 to TRBJ2-1, with 7 bases fitting TRBD2. DNA of the CDR3: TGTGCCAGCAGCCCCCTAGCGGTACCCTACAATGAGCAGTTCTTC. This codes for CASSPLAVPYNEQFF.